The rows below give T cell receptor beta chains drawn from one sample of a study of T cell responses to AZD1222 COVID-19 vaccine. Profiling relied on immunoSEQ multiplex PCR, and the TCRdb table lists in-frame clones only, not all of them. Here the sample spans 110,000 to 150,000 clones, roughly 91% being singletons. The sequences come from peripheral blood, collected on day 0 of AZD1222 vaccination. These receptors were taken from an adult in good health. CDR3s include the opening cysteine and the closing phenylalanine or tryptophan. The D gene is left open where the match is weak. Rows give clone size only sometimes, using once, few, many, or a class for an expanded clone.

clone_size | j_call | v_call | d_call | cdr3_nt | cdr3_aa
- | TRBJ2-5 | TRBV4-1 | - | TGCGCCAGCAGCCTTACCGTACCAAGAGGATATCGGCAAGAGACCCAGTACTTC | CASSLTVPRGYRQETQYF
- | TRBJ1-1 | TRBV3-1/TRBV3-2 | - | TGTGCCAGCAGCCAAGTAAGCACCGAGGGCACTGAAGCTTTCTTT | CASSQVSTEGTEAFF
- | TRBJ2-3 | TRBV12-3/TRBV12-4 | TRBD2 | TGTGCCAGCAGTTATCTAGCGGAGCAGTATTTT | CASSYLAEQYF
- | TRBJ2-5 | TRBV13 | - | TGTGCCAGCAGCTTAGGGGCAGGCGTCGTCCAAGAGACCCAGTACTTC | CASSLGAGVVQETQYF
- | TRBJ2-3 | TRBV19 | - | TGTGCCAGTAGTTATATCCGGGGGGCAGATATGCAGTATTTT | CASSYIRGADMQYF
- | TRBJ1-5 | TRBV18 | - | TGTGCCAGCTCTCGCAACGGGGGGAATCAGCCCCAGCATTTT | CASSRNGGNQPQHF
- | TRBJ1-1 | TRBV10-3 | - | TGTGCCATCAGCCAACGGGACGTAAACACTGAAGCTTTCTTT | CAISQRDVNTEAFF
- | TRBJ2-5 | TRBV6-2/TRBV6-3 | TRBD1 | TGTGCCAGCAACCCGGACAGGGACGGCCAAGAGACCCAGTACTTC | CASNPDRDGQETQYF
once | TRBJ1-5 | TRBV6-1 | TRBD1 | TGTGCCAGCAGTGAAGCGATGGGACAGGGGGATCAGCCCCAGCATTTT | CASSEAMGQGDQPQHF
- | TRBJ1-2 | TRBV9 | - | TGTGCCAGCAGCGTTAACTATGGCTACACCTTC | CASSVNYGYTF
- | TRBJ1-5 | TRBV2 | TRBD1 | TGTGCCAGCAGTCCTAGACAGGGAATGCGCAATCAGCCCCAGCATTTT | CASSPRQGMRNQPQHF
- | TRBJ2-7 | TRBV13 | TRBD1 | TGTGCCAGCAGCTCAGAGGACAGGGGTTACGAGCAGTACTTC | CASSSEDRGYEQYF
- | TRBJ1-2 | TRBV6-5 | - | TGTGCCAGCAGTCCTGCCGGGCTCAGGGGCTATGGCTACACCTTC | CASSPAGLRGYGYTF
- | TRBJ2-1 | TRBV28 | TRBD1 | TGTGCCAGCAGTTCCCAGGGGGCAGCGGGTGAGCAGTTCTTC | CASSSQGAAGEQFF
- | TRBJ1-6 | TRBV2 | - | TGTGCCAGCAGTGAATTTGGCCTGGGAAGCTCCTATAATTCACCCCTCCACTTT | CASSEFGLGSSYNSPLHF
few | TRBJ1-2 | TRBV19 | - | TGTGCCAGTAGTATACATCAGGGCAACTATGGCTACACCTTC | CASSIHQGNYGYTF
- | TRBJ2-3 | TRBV15 | - | TGTGCCACCAGCGCCGACCCGGTCCAAGGGGCATCACTGAGGGATACGCAGTATTTT | CATSADPVQGASLRDTQYF
- | TRBJ2-7 | TRBV18 | - | TGTGCCAGCTCACCAAGCCTGCCGGGAGAGCAGTACTTC | CASSPSLPGEQYF
once | TRBJ2-5 | TRBV4-1 | TRBD1 | TGCGCCAGCAGCCAACCACCCTTGGGACAGGGGATCGGGACCCAGTACTTC | CASSQPPLGQGIGTQYF
- | TRBJ1-2 | TRBV19 | - | TGTGCCAGTAGTCGGGCAGAAACTAACTATGGCTACACCTTC | CASSRAETNYGYTF
- | TRBJ1-6 | TRBV18 | - | TGTGCCAGCTCATATCGACAGGTCTCCTATAATTCACCCCTCCACTTT | CASSYRQVSYNSPLHF
- | TRBJ1-1 | TRBV18 | - | TGTGCCAGCTCACCCCAGGACAAGGGGTACACTGAAGCTTTCTTT | CASSPQDKGYTEAFF
once | TRBJ1-5 | TRBV4-1 | - | TGCGCCAGCAGCCAAGAAGGAGGGGGGTTCAATTTTCAGCCCCAGCATTTT | CASSQEGGGFNFQPQHF
- | TRBJ2-1 | TRBV5-4 | - | TGTGCCAGCAGCTTAGGGAGCGACCTCCGCTACAATGAGCAGTTCTTC | CASSLGSDLRYNEQFF
- | TRBJ2-7 | TRBV24-1 | - | TGTGCCACCAGTGATGGGGACAGCCCAGGGGAGGGGAAGTACTTC | CATSDGDSPGEGKYF
- | TRBJ2-7 | TRBV11-2 | - | TGTGCCAGCAGCGAGAACCTAGAGTACGAGCAGTACTTC | CASSENLEYEQYF
- | TRBJ1-1 | TRBV6-2/TRBV6-3 | - | TGTGCCAGCAGCCGGAACGAGGCGTTAGCTTTCTTT | CASSRNEALAFF
- | TRBJ2-2 | TRBV9 | - | TGTGCCAGCAGCGTAGGATCGGATTATAACGGGGAGCTGTTTTTT | CASSVGSDYNGELFF
- | TRBJ2-7 | TRBV3-1/TRBV3-2 | - | TGTGCCAGCAGCCAATCTTTTGGGGACGAGCAGTACTTC | CASSQSFGDEQYF
- | TRBJ1-2 | TRBV5-1 | - | TGCGCCAGCAGCTCAAGGGGACAAAACTATGGCTACACCTTC | CASSSRGQNYGYTF
- | TRBJ1-5 | TRBV7-8 | - | TGTGCCAGCAGCTCGGTGGGTCGGAGCAATCAGCCCCAGCATTTT | CASSSVGRSNQPQHF
- | TRBJ1-2 | TRBV4-1 | - | TGCGCCAGCAGCTATCAGGCTTCCTATGGCTACACCTTC | CASSYQASYGYTF
- | TRBJ1-2 | TRBV11-3 | TRBD1 | TGTGCCAGCAGCCCCCACCCCTTGACAGGGCTCGACACCTTC | CASSPHPLTGLDTF
- | TRBJ1-2 | TRBV30 | - | TGTGCCTGGAGTGTCCTAGGATATGGCTACACCTTC | CAWSVLGYGYTF
- | TRBJ1-1 | TRBV19 | - | TGTGCCAGTAGTACCCGGTCGGTTTCTGAAGCTTTCTTT | CASSTRSVSEAFF
- | TRBJ1-2 | TRBV7-9 | - | TGTGCCAGCAGCTTGTCCACCGGTGGGATCAATGGCTACACCTTC | CASSLSTGGINGYTF
once | TRBJ2-2 | TRBV10-3 | - | TGTGCCATCGGTCCAGGCACCGGGGAGCTGTTTTTT | CAIGPGTGELFF
few | TRBJ1-6 | TRBV6-5 | - | TGTGCCAGCAGTTACTCGGAGGGGTGGAATTCACCCCTCCACTTT | CASSYSEGWNSPLHF
- | TRBJ2-5 | TRBV27 | - | TGTGCCAGCAGTCCCCTTGGGGAGACCCAGTACTTC | CASSPLGETQYF
once | TRBJ1-2 | TRBV28 | - | TGTGCCAGCAGTTCGACATGGGGAAACTATGGCTACACCTTC | CASSSTWGNYGYTF
- | TRBJ1-2 | TRBV4-3 | TRBD1 | TGCGCCAGCAGCCCGAGGACAGGGGACTATGGCTACACCTTC | CASSPRTGDYGYTF
- | TRBJ2-2 | TRBV4-1 | - | TGCGCCAGCAGCCAAGAATTCTCTAGGAACACCGGGGAGCTGTTTTTT | CASSQEFSRNTGELFF
once | TRBJ2-7 | TRBV7-9 | - | TGTGCCAGCAGCTTATTTGGGCCCGAGCAGTACTTC | CASSLFGPEQYF
once | TRBJ2-5 | TRBV5-1 | - | TGCGCCAGCAGCTTCGGGTCCCAAGAGACCCAGTACTTC | CASSFGSQETQYF
- | TRBJ2-3 | TRBV4-2 | TRBD2 | TGTGCCAGCAGCCGTTTTACGTTAGCGGGGGGGCCCCGTTCCGTCACAGATACGCAGTATTTT | CASSRFTLAGGPRSVTDTQYF
- | TRBJ1-1 | TRBV5-5 | - | TGTGCCAGCAGCTTGTCATGGGGGACGGACACTGAAGCTTTCTTT | CASSLSWGTDTEAFF
- | TRBJ1-6 | TRBV7-9 | TRBD1 | TGTGCCAGCAGCCAGACCAACACCGGGACAGGGGCGTCCCTCCACTTT | CASSQTNTGTGASLHF
- | TRBJ1-5 | TRBV19 | - | TGTGCCAGTAGTATAATGGCAGGCAATCAGCCCCAGCATTTT | CASSIMAGNQPQHF
- | TRBJ2-2 | TRBV7-7 | - | TGTGCTAGCAGCTTAGCTTCTGGGGTCACCGGGGAGCTGTTTTTT | CASSLASGVTGELFF
- | TRBJ2-3 | TRBV7-3 | TRBD2 | TGTGCCAGCAGCTCCTACGGGAGGACTAGCGGGGGGGAAGCAGATACGCAGTATTTT | CASSSYGRTSGGEADTQYF
- | TRBJ2-7 | TRBV19 | TRBD1 | TGTGCCAGTAGTACTGGGACAGGTCCTTCCTACGAGCAGTACTTC | CASSTGTGPSYEQYF